This TCR beta chain was identified during a study of identifying expanded T cells in peripheral blood. Study-level points and caveats: Across healthy donors, higher total template counts meant significantly greater approximately two-week count variance. Technical replicates showed about 1.2 changed clones; roughly two weeks 15 to 20; four weeks 19.

This table comes from immunoSEQ multiplex PCR, and its TCRdb copy is limited to in-frame clones, with some not included. The sample gives around 100,000 clones, approximately 88% of which show up once; 14% is in the top ten. Germline V gives CDR1 SGHTA, CDR2 FQGTGA. Deletions cut 1 base from V and 4 bases from J, with 13 bases between. CDR3 size: 15 residues. Concerning this clone itself: The antigen is undetermined.

The chain combines TRBV7-3 with TRBJ1-1; TRBD1 is a possible D gene (6 bases). This sequence originates from a person between 18 and 75 years old in good health. Material for sequencing was blood. DNA for the CDR3: TGTGCCAGCAGCTTAAGCGGGGGGCGCGGCACTGAAGCTTTCTTT. Protein sequence: CASSLSGGRGTEAFF.